A single count supports the clone carrying this TCR beta chain. This CDR3 is 16 amino acids long. Trimming pared 1 base from V and 4 bases from J, leaving 14 bases between. Looked up from germline, CDR1 is MDHEN and CDR2 is SYDVKM. Sequenced by immunoSEQ multiplex PCR; TCRdb stores in-frame clones only, minus some. The sample has around 40,000 clones; approximately 86% are singletons. The sample comes from a study of OX40 agonist ivuxolimab in advanced cancers. Study background: At 65% to 85% male, the cohort had a mean age of approximately 60 years, ranging from about 20 to 90. Prior checkpoint blockade (anti-PD-1, anti-PD-L1 or anti-CTLA-4) was permitted; less than 45% had it.

Patients were ruled out by autoimmune disease history or systemic immunosuppression. The specimen was CD4+ or CD8+ T cells sorted from blood, collected in a trial of the OX40 agonist ivuxolimab. This receptor was taken from an adult with an advanced solid tumor such as melanoma, head and neck, liver or kidney cancer. The rearrangement joins TRBV28 to TRBJ1-5; D call uncertain. CDR3 nucleotides: TGTGCCAGCAGTTTATTCGTGGGCCCCGGGAATCAGCCCCAGCATTTT. This sequence encodes CASSLFVGPGNQPQHF.